The 16 T cell receptor beta chains below all came from one sample that was sequenced in a study of blood T cell repertoires in COVID-19. Only in-frame clones appear in the TCRdb table, and some are missing; sequencing was by immunoSEQ multiplex PCR. The repertoire holds some 97,000 clones, with around four fifths as singletons. The specimen sequenced was peripheral blood. The source is a man in his fifties with active or convalescent COVID-19.

The rearrangement uses TRBV12-1 and TRBJ2-3; TRBD2 is the table's D call, not checked against the DNA. TRBV12-1 is a pseudogene locus. The CDR3 runs to 13 residues. CDR3 region: CASSSPGTDTQYF. CDR3 DNA sequence: TGTGCCAGCAGCTCCCCTGGCACAGATACGCAGTATTTT.

This chain uses TRBV9 with TRBJ2-7, with D possibly TRBD1 on 5 matching bases. With 0 bases removed from V and 5 bases from J, the gap between germline ends came to 12 bases. In germline, CDR1 is SGDLS, CDR2 YYNGEE. CDR3 length equals 14 residues. The CDR3 reads CASSVDVLRDEQYF. In DNA form, the CDR3 reads TGTGCCAGCAGCGTAGATGTCCTCAGGGACGAGCAGTACTTC. Complete variable domain (other parts from reference TRBV9 and TRBJ2-7): DSGVTQTPKHLITATGQRVTLRCSPRSGDLSVYWYQQSLDQGLQFLIQYYNGEERAKGNILERFSAQQFPDLHSELNLSSLELGDSALYFCASSVDVLRDEQYFGPGTRLTVT.

The chain carries TRBV2 and TRBJ2-5; D is perhaps TRBD1 (5 bases). Germline values: CDR1 SNHLY, CDR2 FYNNEI. Trimming left V 8 bases short and J 5 bases short, with 12 bases between. The CDR3 has 12 residues. CDR3 bases: TGTGCCAGCGACCGGAAGGGGGAGACCCAGTACTTC. It yields the protein CASDRKGETQYF.

The J gene is TRBJ2-3, the V gene TRBV27; D is perhaps TRBD1 (7 bases). Trimming cost V 3 bases and J 6 bases, with 19 bases left between them. CDR3 length: 16 residues. Germline values: CDR1 MNHEY, CDR2 SMNVEV (reference sequence). The CDR3 protein is CASSFWGDRDGDTQYF. The CDR3 bases are TGTGCCAGCAGTTTTTGGGGGGACAGAGACGGGGATACGCAGTATTTT.

This clone appeared once. The chain joins TRBV3-1 (or the pseudogene TRBV3-2) to TRBJ1-1; 7 bases map to TRBD1. Looked up from germline, CDR1 is LGHDT and CDR2 is YNNKEL (reference sequence). This CDR3 has 15 amino acids. V was clipped by 4 bases and J by 1 base; unmatched bases: 6. CDR3 in DNA: TGTGCCAGCAGCCCACGGGACAGAGCGAACACTGAAGCTTTCTTT. Its translation is CASSPRDRANTEAFF.

The chain is built from TRBV2 and TRBJ1-1, with D unresolved. The V end was cut by 6 bases, the J end by 0 bases, with 8 bases between. The CDR3 length is 13 residues. CDR1 is SNHLY, CDR2 FYNNEI, per germline. In nucleotides, the CDR3 is TGTGCCAGCAGGGTCACAGTGAACACTGAAGCTTTCTTT. Protein sequence: CASRVTVNTEAFF.

The rearrangement uses TRBV7-8 and TRBJ1-6; the D is unclear. Germline loops: CDR1 SGHVS, CDR2 FQNEAQ. V was shortened by 2 bases and J by 4 bases, with 9 bases between the two germline ends. This CDR3 contains 15 residues. CDR3: CASSLRDSYNSPLHF. The CDR3 DNA sequence: TGTGCCAGCAGCTTACGGGATTCTTATAATTCACCCCTCCACTTT.

About this clone itself: Its ends do not fully match the called genes, so a read error is possible. The same CDR3 is also encoded by other DNA sequences in this sample. The chain recombines TRBV6-5 with TRBJ1-1; 9 positions agree with TRBD1. The CDR3 extends over 15 amino acids. CDR1 MNHEY and CDR2 SVGAGI come from the germline V gene. Here the CDR3 DNA reads TGTGCCAGCAGTCAGGGACAGGGTGTTGGCACTGAAGCCTTCTTT. It is translated as CASSQGQGVGTEAFF.

The rearrangement joins TRBV13 to TRBJ1-2; D remains unclear. V was trimmed by 2 bases and J by 1 base, leaving 5 bases between them. Germline V CDR1 and CDR2: PRHDT, FYEKMQ (reference sequence). CDR3 length: 13 residues. The CDR3 sequence: CASSLSNNYGYTF. CDR3 coding DNA: TGTGCCAGCAGCTTATCAAATAACTATGGCTACACCTTC.

This chain joins TRBV7-9 and TRBJ2-1; 9 bases are a match to TRBD2. The CDR3 extends over 16 amino acids. The germline gives CDR1 SEHNR, CDR2 FQNEAQ (reference sequence). Losses at the gene ends were 5 bases for V and 8 bases for J; bases not matched to a gene: 13. CDR3 in DNA: TGTGCCAGCAGCCCCGTCGGTAGCGGGAGACCTTATGAGCAGTTCTTC. Its protein is CASSPVGSGRPYEQFF. The full variable domain, with the rest looked up from reference TRBV7-9 and TRBJ2-1, is DTGVSQNPRHKITKRGQNVTFRCDPISEHNRLYWYRQTLGQGPEFLTYFQNEAQLEKSRLLSDRFSAERPKGSFSTLEIQRTEQGDSAMYLCASSPVGSGRPYEQFFGPGTRLTVL.

This clone has just a few counts. The chain has TRBV7-9 and TRBJ1-2; D is ambiguous. The CDR3 has 15 amino acids. The V and J ends lost 5 bases and 5 bases respectively, with 18 bases between them. Germline V gene data show CDR1 as SEHNR and CDR2 as FQNEAQ (reference sequence). The CDR3 reads CASSASTAREYGYTF. CDR3 in DNA: TGTGCCAGCAGCGCCTCAACCGCCCGAGAATATGGCTACACCTTC.

The chain couples TRBV9 to TRBJ2-3, with 9 bases identical to TRBD2. CDR1 is SGDLS and CDR2 is YYNGEE in the germline V gene. The CDR3 consists of 15 residues. The V and J ends lost 4 bases and 5 bases, in that order; junction bases with no gene match: 8. CDR3 sequence: CASSYSSGAGDTQYF. DNA of the CDR3: TGTGCCAGCAGCTACTCTAGCGGGGCGGGAGATACGCAGTATTTT.

The chain has TRBV15 and TRBJ1-6; D gene uncertain. The germline gives CDR1 LNHNV, CDR2 YYDKDF (reference sequence). CDR3 length: 15 amino acids. The ends were cut back, 6 bases at V and 7 bases at J, with 16 bases in the middle. In DNA, the CDR3 is TGTGCCACCAGTAGAACTAAAATGGAGAATTCACCCCTCCACTTT. Encoded protein: CATSRTKMENSPLHF.

This chain joins TRBV11-3 and TRBJ2-1; a weak D match, TRBD2 (7 bases). CDR3 length: 14 residues. The ends were cut back, 5 bases at V and 9 bases at J, with 17 bases in the middle. Germline-derived CDR1 and CDR2 are SGHNT and YENEEA. The CDR3 is CASSRGRGAGEQFF. Here the CDR3 DNA reads TGTGCCAGCAGCCGGGGACGGGGGGCAGGTGAGCAGTTCTTC.

V usage is TRBV4-1 and J usage is TRBJ2-7, with 13 bases aligning to TRBD2. The CDR3 contains 16 residues. In germline, CDR1 is MGHRA, CDR2 YSYEKL. V shed 4 bases and J 0 bases; nucleotides not matched to a gene: 3. The CDR3, as DNA: TGCGCCAGCAGCCTGGGACTAGCGGGATTCTCCTACGAGCAGTACTTC. This sequence encodes CASSLGLAGFSYEQYF.

The chain uses TRBV29-1 and TRBJ1-1; D ambiguous. V lost 4 bases to trimming and J lost 7 bases, with 16 bases between them. Germline V CDR1 and CDR2: SQVTM, ANQGSEA. The CDR3 spans 13 residues. The CDR3 DNA reads TGCAGCGTTGTCGGGGTCGGACCCTTTGAAGCTTTCTTT. It codes for CSVVGVGPFEAFF.